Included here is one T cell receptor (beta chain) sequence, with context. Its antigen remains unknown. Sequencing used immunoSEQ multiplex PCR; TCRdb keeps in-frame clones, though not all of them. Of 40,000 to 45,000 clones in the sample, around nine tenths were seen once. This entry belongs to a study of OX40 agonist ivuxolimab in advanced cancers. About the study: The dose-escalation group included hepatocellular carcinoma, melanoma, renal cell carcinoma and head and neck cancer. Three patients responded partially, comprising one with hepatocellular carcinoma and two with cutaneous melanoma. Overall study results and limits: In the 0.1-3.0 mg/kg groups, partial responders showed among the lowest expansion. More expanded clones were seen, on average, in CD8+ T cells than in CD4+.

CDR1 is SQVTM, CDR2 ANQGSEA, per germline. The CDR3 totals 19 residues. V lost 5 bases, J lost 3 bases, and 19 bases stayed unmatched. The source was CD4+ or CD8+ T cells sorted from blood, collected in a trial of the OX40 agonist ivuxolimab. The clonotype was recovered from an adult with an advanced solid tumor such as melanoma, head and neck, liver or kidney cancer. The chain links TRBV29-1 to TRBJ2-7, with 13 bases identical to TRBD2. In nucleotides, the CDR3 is TGCAGCGTTTTAGGGTGGGACACCGGACTAGCGGGAGATGTCTACGAGCAGTACTTC. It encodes CSVLGWDTGLAGDVYEQYF.